A few counts support the clone carrying this TCR beta chain. What it recognizes is unknown. This record belongs to a study of blood T cells in healthy people across ages. Overall study findings and caveats: Unsorted PBMC material precluded a definitive naive versus antigen-experienced comparison. The fall in TCR beta diversity per million T cells was roughly linear with age.

A J-beta primer mix and a sample-barcoded 5' primer were used in a second PCR of roughly 7 to 12 cycles. Any given sample supplied a minimum of 3 million CDR3-containing paired-end reads. Each CDR3 protein is one row after TCRdb ran MiXCR on the 5' RACE reads. This table has fewer than 2 million distinct CDR3 sequences, around 40% appearing once. The CDR3 contains 12 residues. The ends were cut back, 0 bases at V and 4 bases at J, with 4 bases in the middle. Germline V gene lookup returns CDR1 DFQATT and CDR2 SNEGSKA (reference sequence). V is TRBV20-1 and J is TRBJ1-5; D is undetermined. The sequence derives from a human donor in good health. Sequencing was carried out using blood. Here the CDR3 DNA reads TGCAGTGCTAGAGAGGCAAATCAGCCCCAGCATTTT. Encoded protein: CSAREANQPQHF.